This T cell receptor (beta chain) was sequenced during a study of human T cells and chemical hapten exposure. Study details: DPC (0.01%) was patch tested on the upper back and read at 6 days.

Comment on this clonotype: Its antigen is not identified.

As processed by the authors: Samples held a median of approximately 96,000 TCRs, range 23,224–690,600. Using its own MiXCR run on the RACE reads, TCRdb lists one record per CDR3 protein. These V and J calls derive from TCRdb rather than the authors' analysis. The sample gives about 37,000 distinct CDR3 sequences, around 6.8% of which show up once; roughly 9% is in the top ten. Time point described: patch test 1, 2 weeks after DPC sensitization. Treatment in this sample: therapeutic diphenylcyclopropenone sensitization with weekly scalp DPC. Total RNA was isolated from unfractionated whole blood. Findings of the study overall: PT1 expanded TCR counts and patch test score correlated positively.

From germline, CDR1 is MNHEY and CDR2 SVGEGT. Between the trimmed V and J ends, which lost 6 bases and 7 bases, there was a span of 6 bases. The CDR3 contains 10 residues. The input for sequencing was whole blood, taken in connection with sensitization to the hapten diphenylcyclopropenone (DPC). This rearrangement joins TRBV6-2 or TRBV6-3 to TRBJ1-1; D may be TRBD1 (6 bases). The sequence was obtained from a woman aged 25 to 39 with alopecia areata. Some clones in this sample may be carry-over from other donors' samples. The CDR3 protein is CASRDSEAFF. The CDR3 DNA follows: TGTGCCAGCAGGGACAGTGAAGCTTTCTTT.